These 28 T cell receptor delta chains originate from one sample sequenced in a study of gamma delta lymphoproliferative disorders and STAT genes. TCRdb re-analyzed the multiplex PCR reads via CATT. The sample includes some 1,400 delta-chain clones, about 0.87% of them seen just once. Sequencing used genomic DNA taken from PBMCs of patients and controls. Sequenced input: blood. These receptors originate from a human donor in good health.

This clone came up a few times. This likely stems from a read error, as it lies one base from a far larger clone. This specimen includes other DNA sequences encoding the same CDR3. This chain joins TRDV2 and TRDJ1, with a tentative D call TRDD3 (5 bases). The germline V gene encodes CDR1 GEAIGNYY and CDR2 EKD. This CDR3 has 14 amino acids. The CDR3 spells CACDTVLDTDKLIF. CDR3 coding DNA: TGTGCCTGTGACACTGTACTGGACACTGATAAACTCATCTTT.

This clone was recorded many times. The protein recorded in TCRdb matches a much larger clone and deviates from this DNA's translation at residue 4, suggesting a read error; the protein here is obtained by translating the DNA. The rearrangement joins TRDV2 to TRDJ1; 9 positions agree with TRDD3. Per germline, CDR1 GEAIGNYY and CDR2 EKD. CDR3 size: 15 residues. The CDR3 DNA sequence: TGTGCCTGTGGCACCGTGGGGGATATCGGCGATAAACTCATCTTT. Translation: CACGTVGDIGDKLIF.

This clone was counted between two and nine times. Given a far larger clone just one base away, this is likely a sequencing read error. Additional DNA sequences in this sample encode the identical CDR3. The chain employs TRDV2 and TRDJ1, with 12 bases lining up with TRDD3. The length of the CDR3 is 18 residues. In germline, CDR1 is GEAIGNYY, CDR2 EKD. V dropped 3 bases and J dropped 1; count of bases not matched to a gene: 11. The CDR3 bases are TGTGCCTGTGACTCAGTTCATCTGGGGGATACGTTCACCGATAAACTCATCTTT. Encoded protein: CACDSVHLGDTFTDKLIF.

Regarding this clone: The translation of this DNA and the TCRdb protein of a much larger clone differ at residue 8, probably owing to a read error; the protein shown here is translated from the DNA. The rearrangement joins TRDV1 to TRDJ1; 13 bases map to TRDD3. CDR1 is TSWWSYY and CDR2 is QGS in the germline V gene. This CDR3 region has 19 residues. J gave up 0 bases and V 1 base, and 8 bases lay outside the gene matches. In DNA form, the CDR3 reads TGTGCTCTTGGGGAACAGCCCCCACTGGGGGATACGTACACCGATAAACTCATCTTT. This encodes CALGEQPPLGDTYTDKLIF.

Only a few counts were recorded for this clone. The translation of this DNA and the TCRdb protein of a much larger clone differ at residues 3 and 6, probably owing to a read error; the protein shown here is translated from the DNA. This sequence joins TRDV2 and TRDJ1; the D gene is possibly TRDD3 (6 bases). CDR1 and CDR2 (germline): GEAIGNYY, EKD. The CDR3 extends over 16 amino acids. CDR3 amino acids: CASDTPGEMYTDKLIF. In DNA, the CDR3 is TGTGCCAGTGACACTCCGGGGGAAATGTACACCGATAAACTCATCTTT.

In regard to this clone: Since a far larger clone is one base different, this is likely a read error. The sample holds other DNA sequences that translate to the same CDR3. This chain links TRDV2 with TRDJ1; TRDD3 matches 10 bases. Per the germline V gene, CDR1 is GEAIGNYY and CDR2 is EKD. The CDR3 sequence is 15 residues long. CDR3 loop: CACDPLGDGDAELIF. CDR3 sequence (DNA): TGTGCCTGTGACCCACTGGGGGATGGGGATGCGGAACTCATTTTT.

This clone turned up a few times. The protein recorded in TCRdb matches a much larger clone and deviates from this DNA's translation at residue 3, suggesting a read error; the protein here is obtained by translating the DNA. This chain connects TRDV1 to TRDJ1; 13 nucleotides align to TRDD3. The CDR3 totals 19 residues. The germline V gene encodes CDR1 TSWWSYY and CDR2 QGS. The CDR3 here is CAFGEQPLLGDTYTDKLIF. The CDR3 DNA follows: TGTGCTTTTGGGGAACAGCCCCTACTGGGGGATACGTACACCGATAAACTCATCTTT.

This clone has more than one count but fewer than ten. The translation of this DNA and the TCRdb protein of a much larger clone differ at residue 10, probably owing to a read error; the protein shown here is translated from the DNA. Distinct nucleotide sequences in the sample also encode this CDR3. The rearrangement links TRDV2 to TRDJ1; 8 nucleotides align to TRDD3. The V segment lost 5 bases and the J segment 4 bases; nucleotides outside the gene matches: 11. CDR3 length: 15 residues. Per the germline V gene, CDR1 is GEAIGNYY and CDR2 is EKD. CDR3: CACVTGGIWIDKLIF. CDR3 nucleotides: TGTGCCTGTGTAACTGGGGGGATATGGATCGATAAACTCATCTTT.

Turning to this clone: A far larger clone is only one base removed, so a read error is likely. Different DNA sequences within this sample yield the same CDR3. This chain links TRDV2 with TRDJ1, with D maybe TRDD3 (5 bases). The germline CDR1 and CDR2 sequences are GEAIGNYY and EKD. This CDR3 is built from 14 residues. Trimming stripped 1 base from V and 2 bases from J, with 10 bases between. Here the CDR3 reads CACDTWGTTDKLIF. CDR3 bases: TGTGCCTGTGACACTTGGGGCACTACCGATAAACTCATCTTT.

The table lists this clone with a few counts. TCRdb's protein, taken from a much larger clone, differs from this DNA's translation at residue 4, likely owing to a read error; the protein displayed comes from the DNA. The chain uses TRAV14/DV4 and TRDJ1, with TRDD3 matching 7 bases. The CDR3 totals 15 residues. The trim removed 8 bases at V and 5 bases at J, leaving 14 bases unmatched. Germline values: CDR1 TSDPSYG, CDR2 QGSYDQQN (reference sequence). The CDR3 sequence: CAMGLSSWGLDKLIF. In nucleotides, the CDR3 is TGTGCAATGGGATTGTCCTCCTGGGGGTTAGATAAACTCATCTTT.

A word on this clone: Since a far larger clone is one base different, this is likely a read error. This chain connects TRDV1 to TRDJ3; possibly TRDD3 for D (5 bases). This CDR3 spans 27 amino acids. The germline gives CDR1 TSWWSYY, CDR2 QGS. V was clipped by 6 bases and J by 2 bases, with 44 bases between them. CDR3 sequence reads: CALGPGPHYVFSRGFQMTPWDTRQMFF. The CDR3 nucleotides are TGTGCTCTTGGCCCCGGGCCCCACTACGTTTTTTCGAGGGGGTTTCAAATGACCCCCTGGGACACCCGACAGATGTTTTTC.

This clone was seen at least ten times. The amino acid sequence in TCRdb belongs to a much larger clone and departs from this DNA's translation at residue 3, likely a sequencing read error; the sequence shown is translated from the DNA. The rearrangement uses TRDV2 and TRDJ1; 8 bases agree with TRDD3. The CDR3 is 18 residues long. The germline V gene has CDR1 GEAIGNYY and CDR2 EKD. The CDR3 DNA is TGTGCCCGTGACACCGTGGGGTTACTGGGGGCTAACACCGATAAACTCATCTTT. Translated, it gives CARDTVGLLGANTDKLIF.

This clone was counted a few times. This DNA translates differently at residue 16 from the TCRdb protein, which is that of a much larger clone; a read error is likely, and the protein shown is the DNA's own translation. The chain has TRDV2 and TRDJ1, with 13 bases aligning to TRDD3. The germline CDR1 and CDR2 sequences are GEAIGNYY and EKD. The length of the CDR3 is 17 residues. CDR3 nucleotides: TGTGCCTGTGACGTGCTACTGGGGGATACGCACACCGATAAACTCACCTTT. As protein: CACDVLLGDTHTDKLTF.

This clone appeared a few times. This is likely an artifact of a read error, given a far larger clone one base away. Other DNA sequences in this specimen translate into the identical CDR3. V is TRDV2 and J is TRDJ1; the match to TRDD3 covers 9 bases. This CDR3 comprises 15 residues. Germline V gives CDR1 GEAIGNYY, CDR2 EKD. This chain's CDR3 is CACDTVGDIGDKLIF. The CDR3, as DNA: TGTGCCTGTGACACCGTGGGGGATATCGGCGATAAACTCATTTTT.

This clone has more than one count but fewer than ten. The protein given by TCRdb reflects a much larger clone and differs at residue 12 from this DNA's translation, likely from a read error; the protein shown is the DNA's translation. This sequence joins TRDV2 and TRDJ1; D remains unclear. The V gene's germline CDR1 is GEAIGNYY and CDR2 EKD. The CDR3 contains 15 residues. In nucleotides, the CDR3 is TGTGCCTGTGACCGAGTTGGACCGTACACCGATGAACTCATCTTT. The encoded protein is CACDRVGPYTDELIF.

This clone was recorded at least ten times. For this DNA, TCRdb reports the protein of a much larger clone, which diverges at residue 3, most likely from a read error; the protein presented here is translated directly from the DNA. This rearrangement joins TRDV2 to TRDJ3; tentative D call: TRDD3 (6 bases). Looked up from germline, CDR1 is GEAIGNYY and CDR2 is EKD. CDR3 size: 19 residues. CDR3 in amino acids: CARDSTVGGVSWDTRQMFF. Here the CDR3 DNA reads TGTGCCCGTGACTCCACCGTGGGGGGGGTCTCCTGGGACACCCGACAGATGTTTTTC.

This clone is medium-sized (0.01 to 0.1%). A far larger clone lies a single base away; this is likely a read error. The chain employs TRDV2 and TRDJ1, with 8 bases matching TRDD3. The CDR3 covers 15 residues. Germline CDR1 GEAIGNYY, CDR2 EKD. V was clipped by 5 bases and J by 2 bases; unmatched bases: 9. The DNA for the CDR3 is TGTGCCTGTGTAACTGGGGGGACATGGACCGATAAACTCATCTTT. Translating gives CACVTGGTWTDKLIF.

A remark on this clone: The protein TCRdb lists belongs to a much larger clone and differs from this DNA's translation at residue 5, which points to a read error; the protein shown is made from the DNA. DNA of the CDR3: TGTGCCTGTGACGCCCTCCTTCAAGCCAGTACTGGGGGGTTCGATAAACTCATCTTT. This sequence encodes CACDALLQASTGGFDKLIF. The chain carries TRDV2 and TRDJ1; 8 nucleotides line up with TRDD3. Germline CDR1 reads GEAIGNYY; CDR2 reads EKD. The CDR3 is 19 residues long. V lost 3 bases, J lost 4 bases, and 21 bases stayed unmatched.

This clone came up a few times. The protein that TCRdb holds for this DNA derives from a much larger clone and differs from the translated DNA at residue 10, which likely indicates a read error; the protein shown here is translated from the DNA. The CDR3 sequence is CALGERPVPFPIVWGIPDTDKLIF. The CDR3 nucleotides are TGTGCTCTTGGGGAACGGCCCGTCCCCTTTCCTATTGTTTGGGGGATACCGGATACCGATAAACTCATCTTT. The rearrangement joins TRDV1 to TRDJ1, with 10 bases matching TRDD3. Per the germline V gene, CDR1 is TSWWSYY and CDR2 is QGS. The CDR3 extends over 24 amino acids. The trim removed 1 base at V and 2 bases at J, leaving 28 bases unmatched.

This clone was observed at least ten times. This DNA translates differently at residue 11 from the TCRdb protein, which is that of a much larger clone; a read error is likely, and the protein shown is the DNA's own translation. The chain combines TRDV2 with TRDJ1; TRDD3 is a possible D gene (5 bases). This CDR3 spans 17 amino acids. Germline V gene data show CDR1 as GEAIGNYY and CDR2 as EKD. Trimming stripped 0 bases from V and 1 base from J, with 17 bases between. The CDR3 DNA is TGTGCCTGTGACACCGTTGCTGGGTGGGACGGCACCGATAAACTCATCTTT. Its protein product is CACDTVAGWDGTDKLIF.

This clone occurred a few times. This likely reflects a read error, since a far larger clone is one base away. This sample also contains other DNA sequences that code for the same CDR3. The J gene is TRDJ1, the V gene TRDV2; 9 bases fit TRDD3. Looked up from germline, CDR1 is GEAIGNYY and CDR2 is EKD. J was trimmed by 0 bases and V by 0 bases; bases with no gene match: 7. This CDR3 has 17 amino acids. In nucleotides, the CDR3 is TGTGCCTGTGACACCCTACGATTGGGGGATAACACCGATAAACTCATCTTT. It specifies CACDTLRLGDNTDKLIF.

This clone is classed as hyperexpanded. The same CDR3 is also encoded by other DNA sequences in this sample. J is TRDJ1 and V is TRDV2; 10 bases align to TRDD3. CDR3 length equals 15 residues. Unmatched junction bases numbered 12, after V lost 3 bases and J lost 9 bases. Germline V gene sequence: CDR1 GEAIGNYY, CDR2 EKD. The CDR3 sequence: CACDPLGDGDAELIF. The CDR3 coding sequence is TGTGCCTGTGACCCACTGGGGGATGGGGATGCGGAACTCATCTTT.

Regarding this clone: TCRdb's entry gives the protein of a much larger clone, which mismatches this DNA's translation at residue 5, likely from a read error; the protein reported here is translated from the DNA. This chain's CDR3 is CAFMRPQGGGWGFTDKLIF. In nucleotides, the CDR3 is TGTGCTTTCATGAGGCCACAGGGTGGCGGGTGGGGGTTCACCGATAAACTCATCTTT. This chain connects TRAV38-2/DV8 to TRDJ1, with D perhaps matching TRDD3 (6 bases). V lost 9 bases, J lost 1 base, and 31 bases lay in between. Germline lookup yields CDR1 TSESDYY and CDR2 QEAYKQQN. The CDR3 extends over 19 amino acids.

This clone was observed a handful of times. This DNA's translation and the protein TCRdb lists, from a much larger clone, do not match at residue 7, likely due to a read error; the protein shown is translated from the DNA. The chain is built from TRDV2 and TRDJ1, with 10 bases matching TRDD3. The CDR3 covers 17 residues. CDR1 and CDR2 (germline): GEAIGNYY, EKD. The trim removed 3 bases at V and 0 bases at J, leaving 9 bases unmatched. CDR3 residues: CACDVLPGDTHTDKLIF. The CDR3 bases are TGTGCCTGTGACGTGCTACCGGGGGATACGCACACCGATAAACTCATCTTT.

There are a few counts of this clone. TCRdb records a much larger clone's protein for this DNA, with a difference at residue 11 that likely arises from a read error; the protein given is the translation of the DNA. Other DNA sequences in the same sample also yield this CDR3. The rearrangement uses TRAV38-2/DV8 and TRDJ1, with D tentatively TRDD3 (5 bases). The CDR3 loop spans 19 amino acids. The V end lost 9 bases, the J end lost 1 base, and 31 bases lay between the germline ends. The germline CDR1 and CDR2 sequences are TSESDYY and QEAYKQQN. CDR3 protein: CAFMKPQGGGRGFTDKLIF. The CDR3 DNA follows: TGTGCTTTCATGAAGCCACAGGGTGGCGGGCGGGGGTTCACCGATAAACTCATCTTT.

This clone has a handful of counts. A read error is the likely source, as a far larger clone sits one nucleotide away. The same CDR3 also results from other DNA sequences found in this sample. The rearrangement joins TRDV2 to TRDJ1, with 13 bases that match TRDD3. The V gene's germline CDR1 is GEAIGNYY and CDR2 EKD. The CDR3 contains 18 residues. DNA of the CDR3: TGTGCCTGTGACGCCCTACTGGGGGATACGGACTTAACCGACAAACTCATCTTT. Its translation: CACDALLGDTDLTDKLIF.

Details on this clone: This probably arose from a read error, given a far larger clone one base away. The sample has other DNA sequences that encode this CDR3 too. This chain uses TRDV2 with TRDJ1; the match to TRDD3 covers 8 bases. CDR3 length: 19 residues. Germline V gene data show CDR1 as GEAIGNYY and CDR2 as EKD. The CDR3 DNA follows: TGTGCCTGTGACACCCTCCTTCAAGCCAGTACTGGGGGGTTCGATAAACTCATTTTT. It specifies CACDTLLQASTGGFDKLIF.

The rearrangement uses TRDV2 and TRDJ1; 11 bases agree with TRDD3. CDR1 GEAIGNYY and CDR2 EKD come from the germline V gene. J lost 1 base, V lost 3 bases, and 12 bases had no gene match. The CDR3 has 18 residues. CDR3 loop: CACDSVHLGDTPTDKLIF. CDR3 coding DNA: TGTGCCTGTGACTCAGTCCATCTGGGGGATACCCCCACCGATAAACTCATCTTT.